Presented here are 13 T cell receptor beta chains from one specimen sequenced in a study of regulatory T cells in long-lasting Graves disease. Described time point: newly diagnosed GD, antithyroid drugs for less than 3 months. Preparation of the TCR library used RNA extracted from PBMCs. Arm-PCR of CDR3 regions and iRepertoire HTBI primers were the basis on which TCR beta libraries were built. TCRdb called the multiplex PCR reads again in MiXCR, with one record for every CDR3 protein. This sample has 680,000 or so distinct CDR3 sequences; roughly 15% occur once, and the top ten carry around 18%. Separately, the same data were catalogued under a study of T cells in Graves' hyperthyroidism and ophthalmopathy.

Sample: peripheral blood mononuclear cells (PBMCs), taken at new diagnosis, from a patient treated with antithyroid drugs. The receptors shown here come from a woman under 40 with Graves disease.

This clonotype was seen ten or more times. The CDR3 DNA sequence: TGTGCCAGCAATTGGGCTAGCGGAGACACCGGGGAGCTGTTTTTT. Translating gives CASNWASGDTGELFF. The chain has TRBV28 and TRBJ2-2; 7 bases align to TRBD2. The ends lost 7 bases at V and 3 bases at J; junction bases unmatched: 8. Germline lookup yields CDR1 MDHEN and CDR2 SYDVKM. This CDR3 has 15 amino acids.

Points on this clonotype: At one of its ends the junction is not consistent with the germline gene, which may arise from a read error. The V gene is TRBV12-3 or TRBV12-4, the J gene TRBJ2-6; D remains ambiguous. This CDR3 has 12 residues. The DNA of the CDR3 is TGTGCCAGCAGTTTAGCGGGGTCCGACCCGGCTTTC. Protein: CASSLAGSDPAF.

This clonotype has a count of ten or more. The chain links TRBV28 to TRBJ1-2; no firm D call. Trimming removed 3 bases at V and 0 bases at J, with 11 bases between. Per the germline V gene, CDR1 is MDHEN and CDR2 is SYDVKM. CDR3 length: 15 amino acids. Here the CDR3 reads CASSFVKGTNYGYTF. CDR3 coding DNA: TGTGCCAGCAGTTTCGTGAAGGGAACTAACTATGGCTACACCTTC.

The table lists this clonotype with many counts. The CDR3 is CASSPSGTGVGQPQHF. In nucleotides, the CDR3 is TGTGCCAGCTCACCATCCGGGACAGGGGTTGGCCAGCCCCAGCATTTT. The V and J genes are TRBV18 and TRBJ1-5; TRBD1 agrees at 10 bases. The J segment lost 7 bases and the V segment lost 2 bases, leaving 8 bases of the junction unmatched. The CDR3 extends over 16 amino acids. Germline V lookup: CDR1 KGHSH, CDR2 LQKENI.

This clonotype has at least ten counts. The CDR3 DNA reads TGTGCCAGCACCTGGGGGGGCGACGGACAGCCCCAGCATTTT. Translating gives CASTWGGDGQPQHF. The V gene is TRBV2, the J gene TRBJ1-5; the D gene is possibly TRBD1 (6 bases). CDR3 length equals 14 residues. Germline loops: CDR1 SNHLY, CDR2 FYNNEI. Deletions cut 7 bases from V and 7 bases from J, with 17 bases between.

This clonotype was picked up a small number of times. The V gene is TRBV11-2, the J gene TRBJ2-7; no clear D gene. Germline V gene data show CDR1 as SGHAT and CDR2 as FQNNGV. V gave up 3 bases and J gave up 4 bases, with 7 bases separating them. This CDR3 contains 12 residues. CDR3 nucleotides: TGTGCCAGCAGCTTGAACCTATACGAGCAGTACTTC. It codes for CASSLNLYEQYF. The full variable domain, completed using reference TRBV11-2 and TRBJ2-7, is EAGVAQSPRYKIIEKRQSVAFWCNPISGHATLYWYQQILGQGPKLLIQFQNNGVVDDSQLPKDRFSAERLKGVDSTLKIQPAKLEDSAVYLCASSLNLYEQYFGPGTRLTVT.

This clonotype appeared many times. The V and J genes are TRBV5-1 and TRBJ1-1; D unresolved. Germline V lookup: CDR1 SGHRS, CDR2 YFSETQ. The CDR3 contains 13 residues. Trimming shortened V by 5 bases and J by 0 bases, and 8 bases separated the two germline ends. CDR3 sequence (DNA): TGCGCCAGCAGGGCAGACCTGAACACTGAAGCTTTCTTT. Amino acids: CASRADLNTEAFF. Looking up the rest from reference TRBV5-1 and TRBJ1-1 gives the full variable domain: KAGVTQTPRYLIKTRGQQVTLSCSPISGHRSVSWYQQTPGQGLQFLFEYFSETQRNKGNFPGRFSGRQFSNSRSEMNVSTLELGDSALYLCASRADLNTEAFFGQGTRLTVV.

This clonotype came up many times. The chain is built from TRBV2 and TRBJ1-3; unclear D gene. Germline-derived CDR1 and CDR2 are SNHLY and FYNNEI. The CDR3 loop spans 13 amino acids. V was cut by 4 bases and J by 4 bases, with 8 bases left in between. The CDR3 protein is CASSASRGNTIYF. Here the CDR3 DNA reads TGTGCCAGCAGTGCATCGAGGGGAAACACCATATATTTT.

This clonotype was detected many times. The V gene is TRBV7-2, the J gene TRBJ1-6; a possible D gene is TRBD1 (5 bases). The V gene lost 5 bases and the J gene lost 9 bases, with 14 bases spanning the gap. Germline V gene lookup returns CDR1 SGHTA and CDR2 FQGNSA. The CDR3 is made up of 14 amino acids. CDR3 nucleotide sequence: TGTGCCAGCAGCCCAAGGGGATCGGGTTCACCCCTCCACTTT. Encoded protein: CASSPRGSGSPLHF.

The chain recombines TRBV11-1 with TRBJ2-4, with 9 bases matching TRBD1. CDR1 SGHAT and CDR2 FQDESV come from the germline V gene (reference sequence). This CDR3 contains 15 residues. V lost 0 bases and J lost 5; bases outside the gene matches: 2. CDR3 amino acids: CASSLAGTGQNIQYF. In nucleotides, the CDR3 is TGTGCCAGCAGCTTAGCTGGGACAGGGCAAAACATTCAGTACTTC.

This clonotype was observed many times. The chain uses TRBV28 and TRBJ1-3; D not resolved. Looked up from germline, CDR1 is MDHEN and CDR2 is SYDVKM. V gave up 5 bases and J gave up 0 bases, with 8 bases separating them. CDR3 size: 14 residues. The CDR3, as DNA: TGTGCCAGCAGTAGCTACAGCTCTGGAAACACCATATATTTT. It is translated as CASSSYSSGNTIYF.

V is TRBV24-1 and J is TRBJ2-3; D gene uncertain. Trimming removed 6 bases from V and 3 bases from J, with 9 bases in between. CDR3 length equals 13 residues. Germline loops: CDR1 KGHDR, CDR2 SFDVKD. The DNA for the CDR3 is TGTGCCACCAGTCCAACCTCGACAGATACGCAGTATTTT. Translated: CATSPTSTDTQYF.

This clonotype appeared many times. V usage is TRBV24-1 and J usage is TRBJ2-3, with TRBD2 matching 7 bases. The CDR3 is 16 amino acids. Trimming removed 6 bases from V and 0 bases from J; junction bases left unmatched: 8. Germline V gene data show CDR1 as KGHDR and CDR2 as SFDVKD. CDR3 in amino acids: CATSSAGVPSTDTQYF. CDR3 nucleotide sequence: TGTGCCACCAGTAGCGCGGGAGTTCCTAGCACAGATACGCAGTATTTT.